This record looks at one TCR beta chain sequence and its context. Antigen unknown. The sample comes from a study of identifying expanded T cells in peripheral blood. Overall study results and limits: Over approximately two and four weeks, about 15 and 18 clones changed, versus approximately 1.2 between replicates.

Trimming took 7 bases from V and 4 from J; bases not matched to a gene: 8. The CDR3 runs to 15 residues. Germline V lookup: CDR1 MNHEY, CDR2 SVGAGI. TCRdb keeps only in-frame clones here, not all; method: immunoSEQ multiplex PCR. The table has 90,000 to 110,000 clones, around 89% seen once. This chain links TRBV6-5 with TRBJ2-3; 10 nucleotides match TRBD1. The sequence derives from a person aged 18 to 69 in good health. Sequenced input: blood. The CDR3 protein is CASTNLGQGPDTQYF. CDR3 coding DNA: TGTGCCAGCACCAACTTGGGACAGGGGCCAGATACGCAGTATTTT.